This T cell receptor (beta chain) comes out of a study of T cell changes during pregnancy in multiple sclerosis. Produced via immunoSEQ multiplex PCR; TCRdb's table is partial and in-frame only. The table lists tens of thousands of clones, around 91% of them singletons, with roughly 12% in the top ten. The V gene end was trimmed by 2 bases and the J gene end by 6 bases; junction bases not matched to a gene: 9. The CDR3 covers 16 residues. Germline lookup yields CDR1 MNHEY and CDR2 SVGAGI. The sequence came from a female donor with multiple sclerosis, enrolled in a pregnancy study. The J gene is TRBJ2-3, the V gene TRBV6-5; 9 positions match TRBD2. Sequences were derived from CD8+ T cells from peripheral blood mononuclear cells, sampled in the third trimester of pregnancy. CDR3 sequence reads: CASSYTAGGPPDTQYF. In DNA, the CDR3 is TGTGCCAGCAGTTACACAGCGGGGGGCCCCCCGGATACGCAGTATTTT.